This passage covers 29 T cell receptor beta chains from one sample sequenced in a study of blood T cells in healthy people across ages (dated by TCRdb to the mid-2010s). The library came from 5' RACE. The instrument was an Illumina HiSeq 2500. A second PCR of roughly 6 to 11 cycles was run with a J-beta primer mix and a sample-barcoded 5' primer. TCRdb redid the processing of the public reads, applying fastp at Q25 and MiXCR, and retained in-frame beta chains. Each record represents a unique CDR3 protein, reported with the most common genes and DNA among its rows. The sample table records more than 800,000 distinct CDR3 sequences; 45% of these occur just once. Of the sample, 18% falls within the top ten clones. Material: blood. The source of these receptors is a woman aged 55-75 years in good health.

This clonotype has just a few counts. This chain's CDR3 is CASSEPQDGNYGYTF. The CDR3 nucleotides are TGTGCCAGCAGCGAGCCACAGGACGGGAACTATGGCTACACCTTC. The chain has TRBV9 and TRBJ1-2; possible D gene TRBD1, 5 bases. V was cut by 3 bases and J by 2 bases, with 14 bases left in between. The CDR3 length is 15 residues. Germline-derived CDR1 and CDR2 are SGDLS and YYNGEE.

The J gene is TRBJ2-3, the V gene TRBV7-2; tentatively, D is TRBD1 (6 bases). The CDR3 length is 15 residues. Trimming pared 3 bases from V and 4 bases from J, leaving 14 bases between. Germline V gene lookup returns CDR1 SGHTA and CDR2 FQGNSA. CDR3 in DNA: TGTGCCAGCAGCTTCTCACAGGGATTCTCAGATACGCAGTATTTT. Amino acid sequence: CASSFSQGFSDTQYF.

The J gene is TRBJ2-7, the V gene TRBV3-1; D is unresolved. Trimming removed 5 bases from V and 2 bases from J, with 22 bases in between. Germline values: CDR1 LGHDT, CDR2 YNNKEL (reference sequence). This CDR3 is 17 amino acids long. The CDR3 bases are TGTGCCAGCAGCGTCCAGAGTGTAGGATCGAGGACCTACGAGCAGTACTTC. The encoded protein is CASSVQSVGSRTYEQYF.

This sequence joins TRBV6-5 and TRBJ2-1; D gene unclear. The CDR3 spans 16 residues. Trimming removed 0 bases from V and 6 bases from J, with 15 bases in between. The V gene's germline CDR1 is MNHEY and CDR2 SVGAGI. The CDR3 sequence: CASSYSLPLNGNEQFF. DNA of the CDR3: TGTGCCAGCAGTTACTCACTTCCCCTCAACGGCAATGAGCAGTTCTTC.

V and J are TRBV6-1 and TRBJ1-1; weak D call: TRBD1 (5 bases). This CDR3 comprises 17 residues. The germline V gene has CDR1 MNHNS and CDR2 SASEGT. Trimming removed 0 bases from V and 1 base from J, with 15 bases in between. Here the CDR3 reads CASSEARAGRANTEAFF. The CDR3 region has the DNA TGTGCCAGCAGTGAAGCTCGGGCAGGGCGGGCGAACACTGAAGCTTTCTTT.

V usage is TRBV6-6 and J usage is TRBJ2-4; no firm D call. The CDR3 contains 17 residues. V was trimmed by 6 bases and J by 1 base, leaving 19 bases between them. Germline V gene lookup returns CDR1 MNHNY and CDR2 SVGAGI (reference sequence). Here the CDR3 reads CASSFGRPLGAKNIQYF. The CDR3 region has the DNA TGTGCCAGCAGCTTCGGACGGCCTCTTGGGGCCAAAAACATTCAGTACTTC.

In DNA, the CDR3 is TGTGCCAGCAGCCGAAGCGGGGGGGAGTACGAGCAGTACTTC. Protein: CASSRSGGEYEQYF. The gene calls are TRBV7-2 and TRBJ2-7, with TRBD2 identical over 10 bases. Germline CDR1 SGHTA, CDR2 FQGNSA. The CDR3 consists of 14 residues. Germline trimming cut 5 bases from V and 4 bases from J; bases unmatched to any gene: 5.

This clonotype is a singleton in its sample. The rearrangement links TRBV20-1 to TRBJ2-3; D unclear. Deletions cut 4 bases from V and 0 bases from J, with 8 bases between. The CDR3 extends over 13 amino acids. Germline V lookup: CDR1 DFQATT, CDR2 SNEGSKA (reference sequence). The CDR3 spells CSANPTSTDTQYF. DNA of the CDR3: TGCAGTGCTAATCCCACAAGCACAGATACGCAGTATTTT.

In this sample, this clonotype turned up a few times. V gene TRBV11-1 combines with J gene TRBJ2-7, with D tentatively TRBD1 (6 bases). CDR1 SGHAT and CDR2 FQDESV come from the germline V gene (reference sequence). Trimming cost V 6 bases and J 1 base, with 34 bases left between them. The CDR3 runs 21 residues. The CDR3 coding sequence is TGTGCCAGCAGACGACCATCCCCGCTACAAAACCTTGGACAGTCTTCCTACGAGCAGTACTTC. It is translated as CASRRPSPLQNLGQSSYEQYF.

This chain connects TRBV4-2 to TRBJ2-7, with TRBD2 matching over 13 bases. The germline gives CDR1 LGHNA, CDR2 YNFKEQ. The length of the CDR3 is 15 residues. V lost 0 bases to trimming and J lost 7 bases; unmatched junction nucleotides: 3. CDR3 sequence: CASSQELAGGREQYF. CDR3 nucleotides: TGTGCCAGCAGCCAAGAACTAGCGGGAGGGCGGGAGCAGTACTTC.

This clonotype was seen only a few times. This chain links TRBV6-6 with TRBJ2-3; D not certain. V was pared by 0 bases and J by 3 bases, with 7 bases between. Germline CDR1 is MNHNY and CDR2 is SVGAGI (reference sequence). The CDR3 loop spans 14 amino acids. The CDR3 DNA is TGTGCCAGCAGTTACTCGCCCCCTACAGATACGCAGTATTTT. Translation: CASSYSPPTDTQYF.

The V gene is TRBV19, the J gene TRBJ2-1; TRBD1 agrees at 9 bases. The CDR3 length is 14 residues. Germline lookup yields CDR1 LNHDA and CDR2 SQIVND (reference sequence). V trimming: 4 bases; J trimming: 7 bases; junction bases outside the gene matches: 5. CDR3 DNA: TGTGCCAGTAGTACCGGGACAGGGCTGAATGAGCAGTTCTTC. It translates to CASSTGTGLNEQFF.

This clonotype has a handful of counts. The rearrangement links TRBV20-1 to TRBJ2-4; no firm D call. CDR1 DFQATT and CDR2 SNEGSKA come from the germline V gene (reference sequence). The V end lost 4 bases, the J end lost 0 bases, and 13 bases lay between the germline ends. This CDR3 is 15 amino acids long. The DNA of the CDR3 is TGCAGTGCTAAAAGAGGACCTCTAGCCAAAAACATTCAGTACTTC. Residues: CSAKRGPLAKNIQYF.

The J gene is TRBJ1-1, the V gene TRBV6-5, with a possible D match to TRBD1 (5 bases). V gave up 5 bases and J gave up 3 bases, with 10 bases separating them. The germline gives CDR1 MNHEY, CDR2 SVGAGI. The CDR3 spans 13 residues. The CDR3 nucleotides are TGTGCCAGCAGTACCCAGGGTTACACTGAAGCTTTCTTT. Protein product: CASSTQGYTEAFF.

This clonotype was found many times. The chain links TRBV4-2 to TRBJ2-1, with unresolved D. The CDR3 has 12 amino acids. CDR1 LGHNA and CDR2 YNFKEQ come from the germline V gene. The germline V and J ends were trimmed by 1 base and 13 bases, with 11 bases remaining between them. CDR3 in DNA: TGTGCCAGCAGCCAAGGGCGCGAGATACAGTTCTTC. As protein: CASSQGREIQFF.

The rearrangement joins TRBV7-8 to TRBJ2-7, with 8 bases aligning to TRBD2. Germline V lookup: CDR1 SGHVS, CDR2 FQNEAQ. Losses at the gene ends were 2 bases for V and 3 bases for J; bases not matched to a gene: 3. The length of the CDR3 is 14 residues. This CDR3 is CASSLIGTSYEQYF. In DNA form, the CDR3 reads TGTGCCAGCAGCTTAATTGGGACTAGCTACGAGCAGTACTTC.

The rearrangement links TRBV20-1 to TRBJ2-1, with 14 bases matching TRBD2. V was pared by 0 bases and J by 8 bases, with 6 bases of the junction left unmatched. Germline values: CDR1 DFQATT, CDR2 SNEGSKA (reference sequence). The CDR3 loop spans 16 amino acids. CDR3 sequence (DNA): TGCAGTGCTAGAGATCCAGGGACTAGCGGGAGCCATGAGCAGTTCTTC. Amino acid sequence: CSARDPGTSGSHEQFF.

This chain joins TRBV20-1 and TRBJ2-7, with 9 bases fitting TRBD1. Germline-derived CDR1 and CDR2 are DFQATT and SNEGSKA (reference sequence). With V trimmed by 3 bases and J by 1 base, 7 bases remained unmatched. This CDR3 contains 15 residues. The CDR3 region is CSASRPGQGSYEQYF. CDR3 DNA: TGCAGTGCTAGCCGACCGGGACAGGGTTCCTACGAGCAGTACTTC.

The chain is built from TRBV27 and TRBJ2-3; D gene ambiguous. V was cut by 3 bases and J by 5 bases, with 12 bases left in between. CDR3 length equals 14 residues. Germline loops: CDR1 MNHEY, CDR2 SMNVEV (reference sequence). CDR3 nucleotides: TGTGCCAGCAGTTTTGATAGAATCAGAGATACGCAGTATTTT. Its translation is CASSFDRIRDTQYF.

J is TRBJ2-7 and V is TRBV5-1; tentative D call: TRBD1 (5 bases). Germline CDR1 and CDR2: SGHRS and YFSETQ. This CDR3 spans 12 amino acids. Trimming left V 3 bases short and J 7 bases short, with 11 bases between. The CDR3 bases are TGCGCCAGCAGCTCTAAGCAGGGTGAGCAGTACTTC. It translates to CASSSKQGEQYF.

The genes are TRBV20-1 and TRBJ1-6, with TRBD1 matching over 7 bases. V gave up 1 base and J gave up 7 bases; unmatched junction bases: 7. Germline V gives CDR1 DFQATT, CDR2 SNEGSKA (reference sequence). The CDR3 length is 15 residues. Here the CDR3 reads CSARVRGQINSPLHF. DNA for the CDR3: TGCAGTGCTAGAGTTCGGGGACAGATCAATTCACCCCTCCACTTT.

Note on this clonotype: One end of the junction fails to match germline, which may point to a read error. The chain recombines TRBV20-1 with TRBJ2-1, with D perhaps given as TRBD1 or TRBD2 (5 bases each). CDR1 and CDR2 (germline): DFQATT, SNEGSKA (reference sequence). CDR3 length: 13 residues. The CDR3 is CSASPWDHNEQSF. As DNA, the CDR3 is TGCAGTGCTAGCCCCTGGGACCACAATGAGCAGTCCTTC.

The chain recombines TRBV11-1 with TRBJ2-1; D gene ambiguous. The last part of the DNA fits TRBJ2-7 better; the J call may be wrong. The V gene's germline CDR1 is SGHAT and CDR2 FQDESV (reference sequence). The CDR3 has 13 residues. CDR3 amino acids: CASSLARYNEQYF. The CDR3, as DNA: TGTGCCAGCAGCTTAGCACGTTACAATGAGCAGTACTTC.

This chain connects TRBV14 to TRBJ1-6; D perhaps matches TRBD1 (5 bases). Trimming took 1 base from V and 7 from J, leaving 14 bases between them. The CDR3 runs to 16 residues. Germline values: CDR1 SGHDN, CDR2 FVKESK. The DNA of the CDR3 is TGTGCCAGCAGCCAAGGGGGGTTCCGTCTCAATTCACCCCTCCACTTT. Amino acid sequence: CASSQGGFRLNSPLHF.

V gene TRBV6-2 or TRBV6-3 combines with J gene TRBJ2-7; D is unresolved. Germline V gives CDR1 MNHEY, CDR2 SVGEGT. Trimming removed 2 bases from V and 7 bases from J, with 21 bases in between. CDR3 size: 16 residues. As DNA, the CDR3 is TGTGCCAGCAGTTACCGTCGCGAGGTAATCCGTTGTGAGCAGTACTTC. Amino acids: CASSYRREVIRCEQYF.

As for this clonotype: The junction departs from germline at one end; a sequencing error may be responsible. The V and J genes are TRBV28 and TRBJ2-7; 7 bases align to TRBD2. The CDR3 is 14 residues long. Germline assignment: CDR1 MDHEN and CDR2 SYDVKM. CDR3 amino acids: CAGSHGTTGYEQYF. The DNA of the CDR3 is TGTGCCGGCAGCCACGGGACTACTGGCTACGAGCAGTACTTC.

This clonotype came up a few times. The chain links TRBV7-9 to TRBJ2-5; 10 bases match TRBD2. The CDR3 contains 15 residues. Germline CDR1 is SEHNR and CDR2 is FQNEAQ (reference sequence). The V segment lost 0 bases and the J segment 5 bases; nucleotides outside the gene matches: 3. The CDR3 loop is CASSLASGRLETQYF. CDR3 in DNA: TGTGCCAGCAGCTTAGCTAGCGGGAGGCTCGAGACCCAGTACTTC.

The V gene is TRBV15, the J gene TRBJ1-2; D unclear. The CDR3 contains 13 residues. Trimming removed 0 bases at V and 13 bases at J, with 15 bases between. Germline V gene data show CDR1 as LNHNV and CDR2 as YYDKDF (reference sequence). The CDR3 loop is CATSRDLKEIVTF. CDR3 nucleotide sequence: TGTGCCACCAGCAGAGATCTAAAGGAGATTGTCACCTTC.

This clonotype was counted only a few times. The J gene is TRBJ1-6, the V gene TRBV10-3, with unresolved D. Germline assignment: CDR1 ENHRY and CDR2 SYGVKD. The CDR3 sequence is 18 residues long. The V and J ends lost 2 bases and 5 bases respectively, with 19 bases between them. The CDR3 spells CAISEEEGRSRDNSPLHF. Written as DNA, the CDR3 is TGTGCCATCAGTGAGGAGGAGGGTCGGAGTAGGGATAATTCACCCCTCCACTTT.